This T cell receptor (beta chain) was sequenced during a study of blood T cells in healthy people across ages. The V segment lost 5 bases and the J segment 5 bases; nucleotides outside the gene matches: 16. CDR1 is MNHNS, CDR2 SASEGT, per germline. The CDR3 covers 19 residues. Primed by a sample-barcoded 5' primer and a J-beta primer mix, a second PCR proceeded for 7 to 11 cycles. Samples each returned at least 3 million CDR3-containing paired-end reads. MiXCR was run by TCRdb on the 5' RACE reads, yielding one entry per CDR3 protein. The data show 1.5 million to 1.8 million distinct CDR3 sequences, roughly two fifths seen once. Donors were healthy Caucasian individuals from Russia aged about 6 to 95.

The V gene is TRBV6-1, the J gene TRBJ2-2, with 11 bases identical to TRBD2. This receptor was obtained from a woman aged 18-35 years in good health. The specimen was blood. CDR3 protein: CASSIAPSLAGGQTGELFF. The CDR3 region has the DNA TGTGCCAGCAGTATCGCGCCGTCGTTAGCGGGAGGGCAAACCGGGGAGCTGTTTTTT.